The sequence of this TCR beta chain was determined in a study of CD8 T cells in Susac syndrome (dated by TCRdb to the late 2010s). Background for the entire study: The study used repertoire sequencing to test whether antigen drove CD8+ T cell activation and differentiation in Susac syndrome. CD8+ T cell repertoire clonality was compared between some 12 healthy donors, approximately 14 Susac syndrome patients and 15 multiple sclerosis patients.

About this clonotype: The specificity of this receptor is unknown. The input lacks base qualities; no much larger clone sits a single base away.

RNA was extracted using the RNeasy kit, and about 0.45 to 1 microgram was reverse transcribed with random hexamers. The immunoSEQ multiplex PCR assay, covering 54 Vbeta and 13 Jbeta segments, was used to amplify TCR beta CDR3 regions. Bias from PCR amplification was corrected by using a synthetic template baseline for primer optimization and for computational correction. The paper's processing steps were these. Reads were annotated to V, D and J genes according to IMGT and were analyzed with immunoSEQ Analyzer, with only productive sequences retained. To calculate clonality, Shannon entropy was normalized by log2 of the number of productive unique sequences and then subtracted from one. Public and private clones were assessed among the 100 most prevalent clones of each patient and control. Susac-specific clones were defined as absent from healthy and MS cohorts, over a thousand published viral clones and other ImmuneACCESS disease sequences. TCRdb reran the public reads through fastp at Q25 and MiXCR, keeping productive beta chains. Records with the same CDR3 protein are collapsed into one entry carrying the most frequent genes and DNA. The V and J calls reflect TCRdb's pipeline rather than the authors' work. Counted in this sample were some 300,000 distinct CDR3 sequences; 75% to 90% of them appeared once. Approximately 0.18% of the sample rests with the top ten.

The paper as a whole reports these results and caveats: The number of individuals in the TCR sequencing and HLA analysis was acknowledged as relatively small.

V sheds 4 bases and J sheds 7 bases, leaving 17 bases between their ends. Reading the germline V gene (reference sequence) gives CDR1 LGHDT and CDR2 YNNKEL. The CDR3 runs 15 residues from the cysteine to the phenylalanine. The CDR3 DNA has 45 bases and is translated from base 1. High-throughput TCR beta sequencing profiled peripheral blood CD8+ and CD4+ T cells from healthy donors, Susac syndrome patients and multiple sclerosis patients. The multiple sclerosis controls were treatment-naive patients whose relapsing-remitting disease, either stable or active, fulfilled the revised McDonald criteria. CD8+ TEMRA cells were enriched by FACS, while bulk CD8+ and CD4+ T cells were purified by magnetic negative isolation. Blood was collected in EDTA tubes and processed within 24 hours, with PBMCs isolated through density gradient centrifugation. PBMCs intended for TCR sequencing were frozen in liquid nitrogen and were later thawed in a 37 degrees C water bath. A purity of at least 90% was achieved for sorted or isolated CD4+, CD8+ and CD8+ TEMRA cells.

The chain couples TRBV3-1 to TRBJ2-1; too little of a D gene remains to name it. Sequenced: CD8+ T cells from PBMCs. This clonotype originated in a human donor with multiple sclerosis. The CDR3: CASSPSTPVGNEQFF. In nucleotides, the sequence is TGTGCCAGCAGCCCCTCCACCCCGGTGGGGAATGAGCAGTTCTTC.